These 32 T cell receptor beta chains were all obtained from the same sample, sequenced in a study of Ad26.COV2.S vaccination and SARS-CoV-2 variants. Some clones are missing from TCRdb's copy, which holds only in-frame ones; the method was immunoSEQ multiplex PCR. The sample contains fewer than 800,000 clones, 89% of which appear only once. Treatment given: 19 received Ad26.COV2.S at low or high dose, single or two shots; roughly five received placebo; per-sample allocation not given. The investigators took samples on day 63 after the first vaccine or placebo injection. The sequences come from peripheral blood, collected in a trial of Ad26.COV2.S vaccine versus placebo. These receptors were collected from a person aged 18-65 years who received the Ad26.COV2.S COVID-19 vaccine or a placebo.

The rearrangement links TRBV5-3 to TRBJ2-7; unclear D gene. TRBV5-3 is an open reading frame whose function is uncertain. V was shortened by 5 bases and J by 2 bases, with 8 bases between the two germline ends. CDR3 length equals 12 residues. The CDR3 spells CARRGGPYEQYF. The CDR3 nucleotides are TGTGCCAGAAGGGGCGGCCCCTACGAGCAGTACTTC.

V is TRBV19 and J is TRBJ2-1, with 12 bases fitting TRBD2. The CDR3 contains 18 residues. CDR1 is LNHDA and CDR2 is SQIVND in the germline V gene (reference sequence). Germline trimming cut 1 base from V and 8 bases from J; bases unmatched to any gene: 12. The CDR3 region is CASSIGHLAGGLIYEQFF. The CDR3 region has the DNA TGTGCCAGTAGTATAGGGCACCTAGCGGGGGGGCTTATTTATGAGCAGTTCTTC.

CDR3 loop: CASRGRGSSEQFF. CDR3 sequence (DNA): TGTGCCAGCAGAGGTAGGGGGTCAAGTGAGCAGTTCTTC. This chain links TRBV2 with TRBJ2-1; perhaps TRBD1 as D (6 bases). V was cut by 6 bases and J by 9 bases, with 15 bases left in between. The CDR3 has 13 amino acids. CDR1 SNHLY and CDR2 FYNNEI come from the germline V gene.

The rearrangement links TRBV18 to TRBJ1-5, with no clear D. The CDR3 is made up of 15 amino acids. V lost 1 base and J 0 bases, leaving 7 bases between the germline ends. Germline CDR1 is KGHSH and CDR2 is LQKENI. CDR3 nucleotide sequence: TGTGCCAGCTCACCACGCGCAGATAGCAATCAGCCCCAGCATTTT. It translates to CASSPRADSNQPQHF.

The chain joins TRBV30 to TRBJ2-2; possible D gene TRBD1, 6 bases. Trimming removed 6 bases at V and 0 bases at J, with 14 bases between. This CDR3 region has 15 residues. The V gene's germline CDR1 is GTSNPN and CDR2 SVGIG (reference sequence). CDR3 sequence (DNA): TGTGCCTGCCGACCCGGGACAACGAACACCGGGGAGCTGTTTTTT. Translation: CACRPGTTNTGELFF. The variable domain in full, with the rest retrieved from reference TRBV30 and TRBJ2-2, is SQTIHQWPATLVQPVGSPLSLECTVEGTSNPNLYWYRQAAGRGLQLLFYSVGIGQISSEVPQNLSASRPQDRQFILSSKKLLLSDSGFYLCACRPGTTNTGELFFGEGSRLTVL.

V gene TRBV3-1 (or the pseudogene TRBV3-2) combines with J gene TRBJ1-5; 7 nucleotides agree with TRBD1. V lost 5 bases and J lost 4; bases outside the gene matches: 2. CDR3 size: 13 residues. Germline V CDR1 and CDR2: LGHDT, YNNKEL (reference sequence). The CDR3 protein is CASSATGNQPQHF. The CDR3 DNA reads as TGTGCCAGCAGCGCGACAGGGAATCAGCCCCAGCATTTT.

The CDR3 DNA reads TGTGCCAGCAGACGACAGCCTCTCGACTACGAGCAGTACTTC. Protein sequence: CASRRQPLDYEQYF. V and J are TRBV6-5 and TRBJ2-7; TRBD1 is a possible D gene (5 bases). The ends were cut back, 6 bases at V and 3 bases at J, with 15 bases in the middle. Germline assignment: CDR1 MNHEY and CDR2 SVGAGI. The CDR3 sequence is 14 residues long.

The chain links TRBV7-6 to TRBJ2-7; the D is unclear. There are 15 residues in the CDR3. V gave up 1 base and J gave up 3 bases, with 13 bases separating them. Germline values: CDR1 SGHVS, CDR2 FNYEAQ. The CDR3, as DNA: TGTGCCAGCAGCTTAGAGGATAATAGCAACTACGAGCAGTACTTC. Protein sequence: CASSLEDNSNYEQYF.

This clone was seen a handful of times. DNA of the CDR3: TGTGCCAGGAGACGCGGGGTAAGGAACTATGGCTACACCTTC. The encoded protein is CARRRGVRNYGYTF. V and J are TRBV5-7 and TRBJ1-2; the D is unclear. Being an ORF, TRBV5-7 has a function that is uncertain. Deletions cut 8 bases from V and 2 bases from J, with 16 bases between. CDR3 size: 14 residues.

The gene calls are TRBV19 and TRBJ1-5; D call uncertain. The CDR3 spans 12 residues. The germline CDR1 and CDR2 sequences are LNHDA and SQIVND (reference sequence). V was cut by 2 bases and J by 11 bases, with 10 bases left in between. The CDR3 is CASSISGGSQHF. CDR3 in DNA: TGTGCCAGTAGTATATCTGGAGGGTCCCAGCATTTT.

This rearrangement joins TRBV24-1 to TRBJ2-1; 12 nucleotides line up with TRBD2. The ends lost 2 bases at V and 4 bases at J; junction bases unmatched: 8. This CDR3 contains 18 residues. Looked up from germline, CDR1 is KGHDR and CDR2 is SFDVKD. The CDR3 here is CATSDSGTSGRAYNEQFF. In DNA, the CDR3 is TGTGCCACCAGTGATTCCGGGACTAGCGGGCGAGCATACAATGAGCAGTTCTTC.

This clone has just a few counts. The chain recombines TRBV29-1 with TRBJ1-1; D call uncertain. The CDR3 is 11 residues long. V was shortened by 3 bases and J by 8 bases, with 10 bases between the two germline ends. Germline V gene data show CDR1 as SQVTM and CDR2 as ANQGSEA. This chain's CDR3 is CSVEAVLEAFF. The DNA of the CDR3 is TGCAGCGTTGAGGCAGTACTAGAAGCTTTCTTT.

The chain carries TRBV4-3 and TRBJ1-2, with D perhaps TRBD1 (5 bases). Germline CDR1 and CDR2: LGHNA and YSLEER. Trimming took 4 bases from V and 6 from J, leaving 21 bases between them. The CDR3 is 16 residues long. CDR3 in DNA: TGCGCCAGCAGCCGAAAGAGGAGCCGACAGACAGATGGCTACACCTTC. Translating gives CASSRKRSRQTDGYTF.

CDR3 loop: CASSQSGTGGQETQYF. CDR3 bases: TGTGCCAGCAGCCAATCGGGGACAGGGGGCCAAGAGACCCAGTACTTC. The V gene is TRBV16, the J gene TRBJ2-5, with 11 bases matching TRBD1. V shed 0 bases, J shed 1 base, and the junction held 1 base outside the gene matches. This CDR3 is built from 16 residues. Germline lookup yields CDR1 KGHSY and CDR2 FQNENV.

This CDR3 reads CASSESGRLSYEQYF. CDR3 bases: TGTGCCAGCAGTGAATCGGGACGGCTCTCCTACGAGCAGTACTTC. The chain couples TRBV25-1 to TRBJ2-7; TRBD1 or TRBD2 may be the D gene (5 bases each). This CDR3 is built from 15 residues. CDR1 is MGHDK, CDR2 SYGVNS, per germline. Trimming cost V 1 base and J 0 bases, with 10 bases left between them.

The CDR3 region has the DNA TGTGCCTGGAGCCGACTCAGCTCCTACAATGAGCAGTTCTTC. Residues: CAWSRLSSYNEQFF. The rearrangement uses TRBV30 and TRBJ2-1; D remains unclear. Per the germline V gene, CDR1 is GTSNPN and CDR2 is SVGIG (reference sequence). The CDR3 covers 14 residues. With 3 bases removed from V and 0 bases from J, the gap between germline ends came to 9 bases.

V is TRBV19 and J is TRBJ1-2; D call uncertain. The CDR3 runs 13 residues. The germline CDR1 and CDR2 sequences are LNHDA and SQIVND (reference sequence). V lost 3 bases and J lost 5, with 10 bases in between. Here the CDR3 reads CASSMDRVYGYTF. Written as DNA, the CDR3 is TGTGCCAGTAGTATGGACCGAGTATATGGCTACACCTTC.

This chain connects TRBV4-2 to TRBJ2-7; D is unresolved. V was pared by 2 bases and J by 0 bases, with 20 bases between. The CDR3 is 18 residues long. The germline V gene has CDR1 LGHNA and CDR2 YNFKEQ. In nucleotides, the CDR3 is TGTGCCAGCAGCCAACAAAAGTTCGAAGATACTTTCTCCTACGAGCAGTACTTC. Translated: CASSQQKFEDTFSYEQYF.

The chain has TRBV6-5 and TRBJ1-2; no clear D. Per the germline V gene, CDR1 is MNHEY and CDR2 is SVGAGI. The CDR3 contains 13 residues. The V end was cut by 6 bases, the J end by 1 base, with 9 bases between. This CDR3 reads CASRRGRNYGYTF. CDR3 nucleotides: TGTGCCAGCAGGAGAGGGCGTAACTATGGCTACACCTTC.

The chain is built from TRBV27 and TRBJ2-1, with 14 positions matching TRBD2. The CDR3 loop spans 16 amino acids. After removal of 5 bases from V and 5 bases from J, the junction contained 5 bases not matched to a gene. Germline values: CDR1 MNHEY, CDR2 SMNVEV (reference sequence). The CDR3 nucleotides are TGTGCCAGCAGTAGGCCGGGACTAGCGGGGGACAATGAGCAGTTCTTC. It is translated as CASSRPGLAGDNEQFF.

The sample holds one count of this clone. The chain links TRBV7-2 to TRBJ2-7; D uncertain. V was trimmed by 4 bases and J by 3 bases, leaving 16 bases between them. The CDR3 runs 15 residues. The germline V gene has CDR1 SGHTA and CDR2 FQGNSA. The CDR3 bases are TGTGCCAGCAGCTATAGGACGGAGCCCTACTACGAGCAGTACTTC. Its translation is CASSYRTEPYYEQYF.

The chain carries TRBV29-1 and TRBJ1-5, with TRBD1 matching 8 bases. With 5 bases clipped from V and 6 bases from J, the junction kept 6 bases outside the gene matches. From germline, CDR1 is SQVTM and CDR2 ANQGSEA. The CDR3 is 13 residues long. CDR3 sequence (DNA): TGCAGCGTTACAGGGGGGAGAGGTCAGCCCCAGCATTTT. Translating it yields CSVTGGRGQPQHF. Together with reference TRBV29-1 and TRBJ1-5, the CDR3 gives the full variable domain: SAVISQKPSRDICQRGTSLTIQCQVDSQVTMMFWYRQQPGQSLTLIATANQGSEATYESGFVIDKFPISRPNLTFSTLTVSNMSPEDSSIYLCSVTGGRGQPQHFGDGTRLSIL.

This chain connects TRBV19 to TRBJ1-5; D gene unclear. Between the trimmed V and J ends, which lost 3 bases and 3 bases, there was a span of 9 bases. CDR3 length: 14 residues. Germline CDR1 and CDR2: LNHDA and SQIVND (reference sequence). CDR3 in DNA: TGTGCCAGTAGTATTATAGGCTCCAATCAGCCCCAGCATTTT. It is translated as CASSIIGSNQPQHF.

This chain uses TRBV4-1 with TRBJ2-5; 13 bases map to TRBD2. Germline assignment: CDR1 MGHRA and CDR2 YSYEKL. Trimming removed 0 bases from V and 1 base from J; junction bases left unmatched: 17. This CDR3 has 22 residues. The CDR3 sequence is CASSQERRMGTSGVRFQETQYF. The DNA of the CDR3 is TGCGCCAGCAGCCAAGAGCGGAGGATGGGGACTAGCGGGGTCCGGTTCCAAGAGACCCAGTACTTC.

The rearrangement uses TRBV6-5 and TRBJ2-2; no firm D call. This CDR3 is 12 amino acids long. The V end lost 8 bases, the J end lost 0 bases, and 4 bases lay between the germline ends. Per germline, CDR1 MNHEY and CDR2 SVGAGI. CDR3 nucleotide sequence: TGTGCCAGCCACCCGAACACCGGGGAGCTGTTTTTT. Translating gives CASHPNTGELFF.

This clone was recorded only once. The V call is TRBV5-6, the J call TRBJ2-7; TRBD1 agrees at 9 bases. From germline, CDR1 is SGHDT and CDR2 YYEEEE. The J segment lost 2 bases and the V segment lost 1 base, leaving 7 bases of the junction unmatched. The length of the CDR3 is 16 residues. The CDR3 bases are TGTGCCAGCAGCTTGCGAGGACAGGGGTTCACCTACGAGCAGTACTTC. Protein product: CASSLRGQGFTYEQYF.

J is TRBJ2-7 and V is TRBV5-8, with D perhaps TRBD1 (6 bases). Trimming left V 2 bases short and J 1 base short, with 16 bases between. The germline V gene has CDR1 SGHTS and CDR2 YDEGEE. The CDR3 consists of 16 residues. The CDR3 loop is CASSLPGVGASYEQYF. The CDR3, as DNA: TGTGCCAGCAGCTTACCTGGAGTGGGGGCTTCCTACGAGCAGTACTTC. The full variable domain, its missing parts supplied by reference TRBV5-8 and TRBJ2-7, is EAGVTQSPTHLIKTRGQQATLRCSPISGHTSVYWYQQALGLGLQFLLWYDEGEERNRGNFPPRFSGRQFPNYSSELNVNALELEDSALYLCASSLPGVGASYEQYFGPGTRLTVT.

The genes are TRBV7-3 and TRBJ2-5, with a weak D call TRBD1 (6 bases). Trimming pared 6 bases from V and 2 bases from J, leaving 16 bases between. This CDR3 is 15 amino acids long. Germline V gene sequence: CDR1 SGHTA, CDR2 FQGTGA. This chain's CDR3 is CASSFSGRGQETQYF. In DNA form, the CDR3 reads TGTGCCAGCAGTTTTTCAGGAAGGGGGCAAGAGACCCAGTACTTC.

J is TRBJ1-2 and V is TRBV27; possibly TRBD1 for D (5 bases). This CDR3 contains 14 residues. The ends were cut back, 4 bases at V and 5 bases at J, with 14 bases in the middle. The germline V gene encodes CDR1 MNHEY and CDR2 SMNVEV (reference sequence). The CDR3 reads CASSSAGTRYGYTF. CDR3 DNA: TGTGCCAGCAGTTCCGCCGGGACTCGATATGGCTACACCTTC.

V gene TRBV15 combines with J gene TRBJ2-7, with D unclear. The germline V and J ends were trimmed by 0 bases and 0 bases, with 9 bases remaining between them. CDR1 and CDR2 (germline): LNHNV, YYDKDF (reference sequence). The CDR3 totals 15 residues. CDR3 sequence reads: CATSRDPVSSYEQYF. As DNA, the CDR3 is TGTGCCACCAGCAGAGATCCGGTTAGCTCCTACGAGCAGTACTTC.

The chain links TRBV19 to TRBJ2-7; D ambiguous. This CDR3 is 14 amino acids long. V was pared by 6 bases and J by 2 bases, with 14 bases between. In germline, CDR1 is LNHDA, CDR2 SQIVND (reference sequence). The CDR3 spells CASSPVAGPYEQYF. In DNA, the CDR3 is TGTGCCAGTAGCCCTGTAGCCGGGCCCTACGAGCAGTACTTC.

The chain carries TRBV23-1 and TRBJ2-5; 8 bases align to TRBD1. TRBV23-1 is an open reading frame whose function is uncertain. V trimming: 10 bases; J trimming: 4 bases; junction bases outside the gene matches: 2. There are 11 residues in the CDR3. The CDR3 here is CATTGGETQYF. The CDR3 DNA follows: TGCGCCACTACAGGGGGAGAGACCCAGTACTTC.